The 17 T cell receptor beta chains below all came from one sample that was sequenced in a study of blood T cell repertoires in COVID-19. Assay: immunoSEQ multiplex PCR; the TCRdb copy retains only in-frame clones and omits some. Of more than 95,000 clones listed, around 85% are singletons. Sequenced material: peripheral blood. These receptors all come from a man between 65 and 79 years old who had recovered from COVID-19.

The CDR3 DNA is TGTGCCAGCACCGTAGGGGGAGCAGTCGCGCAGCAGTACTTC. Amino acids: CASTVGGAVAQQYF. The chain links TRBV2 to TRBJ2-7, with a tentative D call TRBD1 (6 bases). Per germline, CDR1 SNHLY and CDR2 FYNNEI. Between the trimmed V and J ends, which lost 7 bases and 8 bases, there was a span of 21 bases. The CDR3 spans 14 residues.

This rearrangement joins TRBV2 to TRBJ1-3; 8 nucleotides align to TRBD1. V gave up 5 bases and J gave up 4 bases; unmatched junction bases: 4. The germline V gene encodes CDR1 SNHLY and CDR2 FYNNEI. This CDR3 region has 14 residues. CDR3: CASSQDRGGNTIYF. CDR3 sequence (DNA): TGTGCCAGCAGTCAAGACAGGGGAGGAAACACCATATATTTT.

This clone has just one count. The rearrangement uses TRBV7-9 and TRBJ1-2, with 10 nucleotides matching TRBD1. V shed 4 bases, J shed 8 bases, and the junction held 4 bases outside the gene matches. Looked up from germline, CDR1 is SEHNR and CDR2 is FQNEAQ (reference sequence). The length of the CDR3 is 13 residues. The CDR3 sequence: CASSSGTGAGYTF. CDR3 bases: TGTGCCAGCAGCTCCGGGACAGGGGCGGGCTACACCTTC. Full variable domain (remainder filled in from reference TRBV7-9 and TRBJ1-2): DTGVSQNPRHKITKRGQNVTFRCDPISEHNRLYWYRQTLGQGPEFLTYFQNEAQLEKSRLLSDRFSAERPKGSFSTLEIQRTEQGDSAMYLCASSSGTGAGYTFGSGTRLTVV.

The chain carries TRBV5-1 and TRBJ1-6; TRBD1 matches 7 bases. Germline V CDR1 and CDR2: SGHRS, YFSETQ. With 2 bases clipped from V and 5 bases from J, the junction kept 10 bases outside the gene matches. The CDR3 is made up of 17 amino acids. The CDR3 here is CASSLWPGTDDNSPLHF. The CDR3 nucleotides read TGCGCCAGCAGCTTATGGCCCGGGACAGACGATAATTCACCCCTCCACTTT.

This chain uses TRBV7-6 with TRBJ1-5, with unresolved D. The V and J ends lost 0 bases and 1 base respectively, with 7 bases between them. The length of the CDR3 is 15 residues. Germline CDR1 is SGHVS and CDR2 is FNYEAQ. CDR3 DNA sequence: TGTGCCAGCAGCTTAGCGCCCGGGAGCAATCAGCCCCAGCATTTT. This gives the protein CASSLAPGSNQPQHF.

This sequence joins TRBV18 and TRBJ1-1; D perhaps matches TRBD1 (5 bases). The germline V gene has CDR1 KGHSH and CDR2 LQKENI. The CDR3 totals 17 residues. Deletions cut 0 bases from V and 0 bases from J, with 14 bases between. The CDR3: CASSPPAGWGMNTEAFF. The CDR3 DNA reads TGTGCCAGCTCACCACCGGCAGGGTGGGGTATGAACACTGAAGCTTTCTTT.

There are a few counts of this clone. The CDR3 region is CASSSVGQGRNTEAFF. As DNA, the CDR3 is TGTGCCAGCAGCTCAGTAGGACAGGGGCGGAACACTGAAGCTTTCTTT. The V call is TRBV7-2, the J call TRBJ1-1; TRBD1 agrees at 9 bases. Per the germline V gene, CDR1 is SGHTA and CDR2 is FQGNSA. J was trimmed by 1 base and V by 4 bases; bases with no gene match: 7. The CDR3 consists of 16 residues.

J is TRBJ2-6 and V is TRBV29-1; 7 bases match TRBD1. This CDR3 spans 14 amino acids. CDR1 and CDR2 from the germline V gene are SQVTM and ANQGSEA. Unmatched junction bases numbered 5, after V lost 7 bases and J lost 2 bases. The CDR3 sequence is CSARGGPGANVLTF. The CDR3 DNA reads TGCAGCGCCCGAGGGGGCCCTGGGGCCAACGTCCTGACTTTC.

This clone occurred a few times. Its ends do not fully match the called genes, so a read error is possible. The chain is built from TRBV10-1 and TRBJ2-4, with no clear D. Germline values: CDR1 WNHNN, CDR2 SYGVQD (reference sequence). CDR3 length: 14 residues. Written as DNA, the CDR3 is TGCGCCAGCAGTGAGACAACAGCCCAAAACATTCAGTACTTC. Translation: CASSETTAQNIQYF.

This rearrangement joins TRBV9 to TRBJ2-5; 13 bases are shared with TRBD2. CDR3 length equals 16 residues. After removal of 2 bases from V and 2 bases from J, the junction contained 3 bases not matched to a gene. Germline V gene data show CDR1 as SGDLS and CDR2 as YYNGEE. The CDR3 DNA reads TGTGCCAGCAGCGTGGGACTAGCGGGGACTCAAGAGACCCAGTACTTC. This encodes CASSVGLAGTQETQYF.

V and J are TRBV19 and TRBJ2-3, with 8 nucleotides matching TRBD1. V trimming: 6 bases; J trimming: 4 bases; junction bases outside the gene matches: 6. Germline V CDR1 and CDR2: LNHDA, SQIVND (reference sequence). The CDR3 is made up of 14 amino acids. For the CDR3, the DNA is TGTGCCAGTAGACCGGGACAGGTTGCAGATACGCAGTATTTT. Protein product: CASRPGQVADTQYF.

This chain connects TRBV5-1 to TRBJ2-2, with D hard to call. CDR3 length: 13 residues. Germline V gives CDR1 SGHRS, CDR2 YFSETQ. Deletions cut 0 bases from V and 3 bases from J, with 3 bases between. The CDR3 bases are TGCGCCAGCAGCTTGGACTACACCGGGGAGCTGTTTTTT. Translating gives CASSLDYTGELFF.

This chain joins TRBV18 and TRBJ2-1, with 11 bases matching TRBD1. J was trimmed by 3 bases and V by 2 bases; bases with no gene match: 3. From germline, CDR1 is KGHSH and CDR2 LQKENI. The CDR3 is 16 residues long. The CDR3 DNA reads TGTGCCAGCTCACCATTGGGACAGGGGGTCTACAATGAGCAGTTCTTC. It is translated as CASSPLGQGVYNEQFF.

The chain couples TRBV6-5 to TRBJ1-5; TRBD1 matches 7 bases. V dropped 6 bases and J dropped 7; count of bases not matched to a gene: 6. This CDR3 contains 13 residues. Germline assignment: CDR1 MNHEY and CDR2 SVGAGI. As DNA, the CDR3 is TGTGCCAGCAGGGTGGCAGGGGGACAGCCCCAGCATTTT. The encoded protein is CASRVAGGQPQHF.

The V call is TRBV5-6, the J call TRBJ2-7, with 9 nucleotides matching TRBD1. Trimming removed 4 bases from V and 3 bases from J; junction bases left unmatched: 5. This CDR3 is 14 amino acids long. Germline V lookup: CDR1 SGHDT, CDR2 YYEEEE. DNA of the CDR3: TGTGCCAGCAGCAAAGGACAGGGGCTCTACGAGCAGTACTTC. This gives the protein CASSKGQGLYEQYF.

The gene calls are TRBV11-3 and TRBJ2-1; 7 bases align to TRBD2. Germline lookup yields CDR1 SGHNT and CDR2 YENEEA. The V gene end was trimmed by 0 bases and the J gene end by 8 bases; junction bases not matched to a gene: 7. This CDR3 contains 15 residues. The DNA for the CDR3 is TGTGCCAGCAGCTTAGATTCGGGGAGGGGCGATGAGCAGTTCTTC. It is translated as CASSLDSGRGDEQFF.

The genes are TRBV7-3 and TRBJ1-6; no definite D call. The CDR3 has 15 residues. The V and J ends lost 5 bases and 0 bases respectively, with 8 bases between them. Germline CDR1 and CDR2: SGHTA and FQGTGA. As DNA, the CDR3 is TGTGCCAGCAGCCAACAGAGCTCCTATAATTCACCCCTCCACTTT. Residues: CASSQQSSYNSPLHF. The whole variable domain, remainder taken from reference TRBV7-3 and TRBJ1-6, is GAGVSQTPSNKVTEKGKYVELRCDPISGHTALYWYRQSLGQGPEFLIYFQGTGAADDSGLPNDRFFAVRPEGSVSTLKIQRTERGDSAVYLCASSQQSSYNSPLHFGNGTRLTVT.